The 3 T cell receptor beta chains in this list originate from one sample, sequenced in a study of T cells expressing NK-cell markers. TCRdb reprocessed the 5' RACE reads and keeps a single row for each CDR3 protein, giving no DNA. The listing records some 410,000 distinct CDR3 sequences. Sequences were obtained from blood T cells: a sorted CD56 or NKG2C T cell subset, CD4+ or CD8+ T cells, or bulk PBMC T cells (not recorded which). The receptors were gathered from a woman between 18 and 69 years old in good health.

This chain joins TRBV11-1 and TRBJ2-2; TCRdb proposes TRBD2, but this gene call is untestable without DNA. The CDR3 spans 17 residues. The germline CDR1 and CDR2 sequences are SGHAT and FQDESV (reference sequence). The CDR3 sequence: CASRRGQLAGTTGELFF.

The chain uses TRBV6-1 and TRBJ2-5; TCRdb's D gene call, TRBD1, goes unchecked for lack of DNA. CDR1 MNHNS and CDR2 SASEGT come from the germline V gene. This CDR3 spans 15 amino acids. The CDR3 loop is CASSGDRGFYETQYF.

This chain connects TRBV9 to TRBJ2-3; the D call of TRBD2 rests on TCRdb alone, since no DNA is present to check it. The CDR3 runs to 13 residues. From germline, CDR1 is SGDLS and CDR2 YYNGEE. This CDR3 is CASREGSTDTQYF.